Here is one T cell receptor beta chain with its context. This record belongs to a study of control samples from healthy donors and cancer patients. CDR3 size: 17 residues. The junction had 2 bases not matched to a gene; V was cut back by 1 base and J by 0 bases. Germline loops: CDR1 SGHTA, CDR2 FQGNSA. Libraries were prepared by immunoSEQ multiplex PCR; TCRdb keeps only in-frame clonotypes and omits some of them. Seen here are under 150,000 clones, 87% observed once, and the top ten hold around 9%. The gene calls are TRBV7-2 and TRBJ2-1; TRBD2 matches at 11 bases. Sequences were obtained from blood. The source of this sequence is a man aged 40-50 years in good health. This chain's CDR3 is CASSLDGTSGSYNEQFF. DNA for the CDR3: TGTGCCAGCAGCTTAGACGGGACTAGCGGCTCCTACAATGAGCAGTTCTTC.